Sequencing of this T cell receptor (beta chain) was carried out in a study of blood T cells in healthy people across ages. A sample-barcoded 5' primer and a J-beta primer mix were used in a second PCR of roughly 7 to 11 cycles. TCRdb re-analysed the 5' RACE reads in MiXCR, keeping a single row per CDR3 protein. The profile covers 600,000 to 850,000 distinct CDR3 sequences, with roughly 25% appearing a single time and more than 8.5% taken by the ten largest. The V gene lost 1 base and the J gene lost 4 bases, with 13 bases spanning the gap. This CDR3 has 15 amino acids. Germline loops: CDR1 SGHTA, CDR2 FQGNSA. The authors isolated at least 7 million PBMCs per sample. This clonotype was counted only a few times. What it recognizes is unknown. Findings and limits, study-wide: The long-lived group displayed more naive CD4+ cells, plus higher diversity, than the aged donors did.

Separately, the same data were catalogued under a study of T cells of mothers and their children.

The clonotype originates from a boy aged 10-17 years in good health. Input material: blood. The V call is TRBV7-2, the J call TRBJ1-1; a possible D gene is TRBD1 (6 bases). The CDR3 nucleotides are TGTGCCAGCAGCTTAGTTGGGGGCGGGGGCACTGAAGCTTTCTTT. Protein sequence: CASSLVGGGGTEAFF. The variable domain in full, with the rest retrieved from reference TRBV7-2 and TRBJ1-1, is GAGVSQSPSNKVTEKGKDVELRCDPISGHTALYWYRQSLGQGLEFLIYFQGNSAPDKSGLPSDRFSAERTGGSVSTLTIQRTQQEDSAVYLCASSLVGGGGTEAFFGQGTRLTVV.